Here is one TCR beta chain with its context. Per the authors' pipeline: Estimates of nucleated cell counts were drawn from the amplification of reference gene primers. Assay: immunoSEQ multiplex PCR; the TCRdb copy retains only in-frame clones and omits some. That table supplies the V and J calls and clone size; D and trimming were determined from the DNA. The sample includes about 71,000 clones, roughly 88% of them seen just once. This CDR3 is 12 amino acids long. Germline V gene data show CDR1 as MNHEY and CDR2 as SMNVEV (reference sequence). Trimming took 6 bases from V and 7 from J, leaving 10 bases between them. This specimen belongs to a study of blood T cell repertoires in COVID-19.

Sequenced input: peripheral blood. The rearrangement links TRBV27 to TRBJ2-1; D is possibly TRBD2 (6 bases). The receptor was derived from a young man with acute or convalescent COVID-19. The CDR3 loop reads CASRGGGNEQFF. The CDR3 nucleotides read TGTGCCAGCAGGGGGGGAGGAAATGAGCAGTTCTTC.